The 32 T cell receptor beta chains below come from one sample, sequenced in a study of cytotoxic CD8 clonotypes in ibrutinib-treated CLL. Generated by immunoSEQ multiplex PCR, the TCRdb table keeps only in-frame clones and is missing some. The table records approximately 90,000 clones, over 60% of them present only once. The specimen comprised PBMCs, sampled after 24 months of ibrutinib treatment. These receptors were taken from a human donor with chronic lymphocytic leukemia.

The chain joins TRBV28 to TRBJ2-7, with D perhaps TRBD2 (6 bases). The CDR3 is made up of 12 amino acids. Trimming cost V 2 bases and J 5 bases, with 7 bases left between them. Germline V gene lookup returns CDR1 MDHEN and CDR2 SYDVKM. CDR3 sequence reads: CASSLRRDEQYF. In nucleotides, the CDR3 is TGTGCCAGCAGTTTAAGGAGGGACGAGCAGTACTTC.

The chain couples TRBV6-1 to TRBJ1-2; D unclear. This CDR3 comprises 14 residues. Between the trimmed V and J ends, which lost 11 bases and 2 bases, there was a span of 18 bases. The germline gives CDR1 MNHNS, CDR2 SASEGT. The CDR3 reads CACQPRGTNYGYTF. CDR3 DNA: TGTGCCTGCCAGCCCCGGGGTACCAACTATGGCTACACCTTC.

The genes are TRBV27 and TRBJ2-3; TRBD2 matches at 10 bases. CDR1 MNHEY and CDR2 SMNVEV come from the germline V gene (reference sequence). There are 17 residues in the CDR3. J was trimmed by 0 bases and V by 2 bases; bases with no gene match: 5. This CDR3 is CASSLDGLAVSTDTQYF. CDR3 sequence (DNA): TGTGCCAGCAGTTTAGATGGACTAGCGGTTAGCACAGATACGCAGTATTTT.

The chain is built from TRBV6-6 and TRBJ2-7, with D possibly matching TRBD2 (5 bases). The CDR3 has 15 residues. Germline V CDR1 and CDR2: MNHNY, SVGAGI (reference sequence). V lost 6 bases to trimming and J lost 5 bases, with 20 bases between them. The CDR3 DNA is TGTGCCAGCAGAGAGGGATCGGACGGAGCCCACGAGCAGTACTTC. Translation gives CASREGSDGAHEQYF.

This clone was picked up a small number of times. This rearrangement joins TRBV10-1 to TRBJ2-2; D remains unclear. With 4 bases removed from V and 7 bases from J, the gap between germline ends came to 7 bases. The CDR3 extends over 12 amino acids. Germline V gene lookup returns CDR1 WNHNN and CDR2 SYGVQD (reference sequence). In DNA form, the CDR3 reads TGCGCCAGCAGTGGGGTGAACGGGGAGCTGTTTTTT. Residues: CASSGVNGELFF.

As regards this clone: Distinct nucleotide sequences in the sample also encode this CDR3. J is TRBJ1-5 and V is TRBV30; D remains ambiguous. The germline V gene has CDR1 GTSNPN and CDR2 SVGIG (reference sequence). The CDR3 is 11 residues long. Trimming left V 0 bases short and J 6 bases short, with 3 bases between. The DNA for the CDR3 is TGTGCCTGGAGTGTAGGTCAGCCCCAGCATTTT. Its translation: CAWSVGQPQHF.

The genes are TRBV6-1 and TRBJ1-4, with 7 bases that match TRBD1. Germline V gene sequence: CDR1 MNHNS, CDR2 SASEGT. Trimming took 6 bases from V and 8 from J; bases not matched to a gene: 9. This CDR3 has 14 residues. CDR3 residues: CASRTTGVGEKLFF. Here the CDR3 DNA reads TGTGCCAGCAGGACTACAGGGGTGGGCGAAAAACTGTTTTTT.

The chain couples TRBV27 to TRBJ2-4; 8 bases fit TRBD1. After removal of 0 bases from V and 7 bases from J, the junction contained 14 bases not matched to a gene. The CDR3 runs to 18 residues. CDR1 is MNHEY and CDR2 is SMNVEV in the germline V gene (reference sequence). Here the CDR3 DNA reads TGTGCCAGCAGTTTATCGAAGGTGTCGGGACAGGCGGTGAACATTCAGTACTTC. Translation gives CASSLSKVSGQAVNIQYF.

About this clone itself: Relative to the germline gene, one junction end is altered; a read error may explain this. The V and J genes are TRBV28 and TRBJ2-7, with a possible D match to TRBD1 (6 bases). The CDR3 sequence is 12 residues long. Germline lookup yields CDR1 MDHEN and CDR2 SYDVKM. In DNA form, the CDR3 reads TGTGCCAGCGGGGTCCCGGGACAATTTTTGAACTTC. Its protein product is CASGVPGQFLNF.

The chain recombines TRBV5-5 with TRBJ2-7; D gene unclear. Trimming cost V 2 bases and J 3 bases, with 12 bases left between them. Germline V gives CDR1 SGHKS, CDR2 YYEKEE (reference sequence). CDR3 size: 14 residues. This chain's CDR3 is CASSFRLLNYEQYF. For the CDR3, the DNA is TGTGCCAGCAGCTTTAGGCTTCTGAACTACGAGCAGTACTTC.

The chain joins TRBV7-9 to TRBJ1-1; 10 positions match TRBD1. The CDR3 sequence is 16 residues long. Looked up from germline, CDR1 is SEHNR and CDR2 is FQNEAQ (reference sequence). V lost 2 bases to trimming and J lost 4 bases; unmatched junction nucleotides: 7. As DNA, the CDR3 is TGTGCCAGCAGCTTACGAGGGACAGGGGAAGGCACTGAAGCTTTCTTT. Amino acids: CASSLRGTGEGTEAFF.

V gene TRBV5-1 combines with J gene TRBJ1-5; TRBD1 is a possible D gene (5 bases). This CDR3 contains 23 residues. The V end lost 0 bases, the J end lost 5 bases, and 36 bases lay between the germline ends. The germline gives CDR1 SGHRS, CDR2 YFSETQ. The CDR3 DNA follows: TGCGCCAGCAGCTTGGAGGTCATGTCCCGTATTTTTTCGAGGTCAGGGTTGGATCAGCCCCAGCATTTT. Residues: CASSLEVMSRIFSRSGLDQPQHF.

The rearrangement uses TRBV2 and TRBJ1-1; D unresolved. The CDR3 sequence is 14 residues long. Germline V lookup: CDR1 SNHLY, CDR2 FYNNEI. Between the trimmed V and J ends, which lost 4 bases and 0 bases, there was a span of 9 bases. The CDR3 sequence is CASSVGRMNTEAFF. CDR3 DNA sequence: TGTGCCAGCAGTGTGGGCCGGATGAACACTGAAGCTTTCTTT.

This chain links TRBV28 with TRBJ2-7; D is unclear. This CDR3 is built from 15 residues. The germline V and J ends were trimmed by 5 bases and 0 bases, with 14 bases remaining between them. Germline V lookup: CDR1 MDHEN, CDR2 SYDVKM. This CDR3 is CASSLPSTSSYEQYF. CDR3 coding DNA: TGTGCCAGCAGTCTGCCCTCTACGAGCTCCTACGAGCAGTACTTC.

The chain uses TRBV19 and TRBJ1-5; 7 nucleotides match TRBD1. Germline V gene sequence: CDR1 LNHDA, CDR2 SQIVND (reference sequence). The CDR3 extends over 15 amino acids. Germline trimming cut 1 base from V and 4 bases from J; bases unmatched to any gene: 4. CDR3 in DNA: TGTGCCAGTAGTATAGGCAGGGGGTGGAATCAGCCCCAGCATTTT. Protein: CASSIGRGWNQPQHF.

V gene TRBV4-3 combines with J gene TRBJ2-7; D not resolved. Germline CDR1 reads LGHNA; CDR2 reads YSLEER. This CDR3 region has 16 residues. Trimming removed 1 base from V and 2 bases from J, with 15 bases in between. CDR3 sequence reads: CASSQAGRVATYEQYF. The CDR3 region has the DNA TGCGCCAGCAGCCAAGCAGGACGGGTAGCTACCTACGAGCAGTACTTC.

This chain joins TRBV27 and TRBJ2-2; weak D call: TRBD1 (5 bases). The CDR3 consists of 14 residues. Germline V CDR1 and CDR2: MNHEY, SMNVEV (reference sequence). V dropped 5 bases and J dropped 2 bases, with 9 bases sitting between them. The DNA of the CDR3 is TGTGCCAGCAGTACCCGGACAAACACCGGGGAGCTGTTTTTT. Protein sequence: CASSTRTNTGELFF.

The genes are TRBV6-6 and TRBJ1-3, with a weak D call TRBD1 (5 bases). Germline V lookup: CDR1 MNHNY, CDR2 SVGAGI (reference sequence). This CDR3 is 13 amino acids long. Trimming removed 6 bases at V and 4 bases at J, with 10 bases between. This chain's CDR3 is CASSRGQGNTIYF. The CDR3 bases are TGTGCCAGCAGCCGCGGACAAGGAAACACCATATATTTT.

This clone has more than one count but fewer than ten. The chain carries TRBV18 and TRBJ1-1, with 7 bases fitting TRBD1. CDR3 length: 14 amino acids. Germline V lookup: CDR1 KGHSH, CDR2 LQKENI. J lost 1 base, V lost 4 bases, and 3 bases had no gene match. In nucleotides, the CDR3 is TGTGCCAGCTCACAACAGGGGACGAACACTGAAGCTTTCTTT. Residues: CASSQQGTNTEAFF.

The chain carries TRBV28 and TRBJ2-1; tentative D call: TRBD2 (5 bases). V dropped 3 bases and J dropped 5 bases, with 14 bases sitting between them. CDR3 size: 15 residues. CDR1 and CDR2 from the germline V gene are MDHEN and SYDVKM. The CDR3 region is CASSLYRESNNEQFF. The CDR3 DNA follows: TGTGCCAGCAGTTTGTATAGGGAGTCGAACAATGAGCAGTTCTTC.

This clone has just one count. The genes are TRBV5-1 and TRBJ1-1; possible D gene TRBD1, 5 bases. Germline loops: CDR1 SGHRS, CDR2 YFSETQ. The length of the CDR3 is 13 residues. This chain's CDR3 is CASRAGRYTEAFF. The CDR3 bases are TGCGCATCGCGGGCAGGGAGATACACTGAAGCTTTCTTT.

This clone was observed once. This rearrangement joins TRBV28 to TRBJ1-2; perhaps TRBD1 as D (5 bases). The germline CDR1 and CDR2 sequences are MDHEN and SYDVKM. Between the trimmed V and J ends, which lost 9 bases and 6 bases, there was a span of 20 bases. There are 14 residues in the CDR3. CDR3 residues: CASWGESRVNGYTF. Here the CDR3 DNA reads TGTGCCAGTTGGGGAGAGAGCAGGGTCAATGGCTACACCTTC.

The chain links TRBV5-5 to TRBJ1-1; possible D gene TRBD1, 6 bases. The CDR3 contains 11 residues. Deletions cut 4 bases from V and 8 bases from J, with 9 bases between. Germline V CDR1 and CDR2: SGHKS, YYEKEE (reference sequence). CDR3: CASSPGQEAFF. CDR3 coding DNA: TGTGCCAGCAGCCCGGGACAAGAAGCTTTCTTT.

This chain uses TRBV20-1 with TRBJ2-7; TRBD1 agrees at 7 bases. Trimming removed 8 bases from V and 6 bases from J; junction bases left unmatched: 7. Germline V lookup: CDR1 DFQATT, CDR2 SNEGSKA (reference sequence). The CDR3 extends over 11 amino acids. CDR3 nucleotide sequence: TGCAGTCTTTCGGGACAGCGCGAGCAGTACTTC. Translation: CSLSGQREQYF.

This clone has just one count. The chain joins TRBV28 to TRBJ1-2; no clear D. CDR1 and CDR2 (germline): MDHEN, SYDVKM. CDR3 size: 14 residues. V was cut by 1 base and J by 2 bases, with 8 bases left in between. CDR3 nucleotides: TGTGCCAGCAGTTTATCCGGTGCAAACTATGGCTACACCTTC. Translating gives CASSLSGANYGYTF.

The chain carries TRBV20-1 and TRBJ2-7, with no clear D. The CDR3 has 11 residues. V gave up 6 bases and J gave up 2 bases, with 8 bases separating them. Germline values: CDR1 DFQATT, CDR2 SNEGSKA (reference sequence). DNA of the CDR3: TGCAGTGCCGCGGTGGCCTACGAGCAGTACTTC. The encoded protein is CSAAVAYEQYF.

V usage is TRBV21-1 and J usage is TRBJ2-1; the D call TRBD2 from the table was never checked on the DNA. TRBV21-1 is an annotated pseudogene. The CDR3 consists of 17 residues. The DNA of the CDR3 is TGTGCCAGCAGCAAGCGCCCTAGCGGGAGCTCCTACAATGAGCAGTTCTTC. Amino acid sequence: CASSKRPSGSSYNEQFF.

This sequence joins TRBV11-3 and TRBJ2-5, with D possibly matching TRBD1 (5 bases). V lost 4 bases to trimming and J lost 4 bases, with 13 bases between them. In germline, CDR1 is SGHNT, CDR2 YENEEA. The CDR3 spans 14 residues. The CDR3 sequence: CASSSEGARETQYF. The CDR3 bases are TGTGCCAGCAGCTCCGAAGGGGCGCGAGAGACCCAGTACTTC.

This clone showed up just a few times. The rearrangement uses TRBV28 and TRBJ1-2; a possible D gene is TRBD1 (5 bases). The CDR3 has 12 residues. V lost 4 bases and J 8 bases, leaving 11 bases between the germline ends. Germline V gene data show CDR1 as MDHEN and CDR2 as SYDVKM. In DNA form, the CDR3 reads TGTGCCAGCAGTTCATTGGGGGGAGGCTACACCTTC. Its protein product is CASSSLGGGYTF.

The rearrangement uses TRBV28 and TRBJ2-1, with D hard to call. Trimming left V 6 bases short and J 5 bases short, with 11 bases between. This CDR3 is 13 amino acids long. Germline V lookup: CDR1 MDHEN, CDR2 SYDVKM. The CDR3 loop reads CASRAFLNNEQFF. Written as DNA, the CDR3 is TGTGCCAGCAGAGCGTTCCTCAACAATGAGCAGTTCTTC.

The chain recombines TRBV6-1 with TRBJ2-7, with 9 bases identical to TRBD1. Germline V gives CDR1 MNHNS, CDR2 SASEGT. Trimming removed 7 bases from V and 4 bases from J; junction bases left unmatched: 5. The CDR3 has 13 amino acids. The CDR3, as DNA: TGTGCCAGCACATCGGGACAGGGTTACGAGCAGTACTTC. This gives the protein CASTSGQGYEQYF.

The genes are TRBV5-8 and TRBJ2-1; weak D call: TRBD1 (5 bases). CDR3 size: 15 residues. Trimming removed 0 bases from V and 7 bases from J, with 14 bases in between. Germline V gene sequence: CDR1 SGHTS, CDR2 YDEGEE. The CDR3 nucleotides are TGTGCCAGCAGCTTGGGGGCTTCCAAGGGGAATGAGCAGTTCTTC. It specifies CASSLGASKGNEQFF.